Sequencing of this T cell receptor (beta chain) was carried out in a study of neoadjuvant nivolumab and ipilimumab in lung cancer. Profiled with immunoSEQ multiplex PCR; TCRdb holds only in-frame clones, not every one. Here the sample spans approximately 9,600 clones, 60% to 80% being singletons. The CDR3 has 15 residues. V lost 5 bases and J lost 5, with 17 bases in between. Germline CDR1 and CDR2: MNHEY and SMNVEV (reference sequence). The chain carries TRBV27 and TRBJ2-3, with D hard to call. Sample: tumor tissue, taken after neoadjuvant nivolumab, alone or with ipilimumab, at or shortly before surgery. The receptor was isolated from an adult with non-small cell lung cancer. CDR3 sequence: CASSVVLSMIDTQYF. In nucleotides, the CDR3 is TGTGCCAGCAGTGTGGTGCTCTCGATGATAGATACGCAGTATTTT.